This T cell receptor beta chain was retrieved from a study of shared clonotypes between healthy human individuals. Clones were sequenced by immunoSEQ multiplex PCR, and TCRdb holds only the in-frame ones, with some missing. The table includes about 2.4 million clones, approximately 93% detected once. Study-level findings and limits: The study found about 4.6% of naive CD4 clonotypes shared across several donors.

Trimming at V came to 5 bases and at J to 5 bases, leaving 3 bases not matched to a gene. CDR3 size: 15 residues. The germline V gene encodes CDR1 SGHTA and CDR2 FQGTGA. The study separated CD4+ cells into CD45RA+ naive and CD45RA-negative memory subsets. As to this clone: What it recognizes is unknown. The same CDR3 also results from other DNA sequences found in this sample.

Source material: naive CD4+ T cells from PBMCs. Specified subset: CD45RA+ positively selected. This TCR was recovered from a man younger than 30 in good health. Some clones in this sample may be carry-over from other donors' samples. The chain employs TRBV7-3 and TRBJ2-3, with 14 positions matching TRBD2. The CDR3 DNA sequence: TGTGCCAGCAGCCTGGGACTAGCGGGAGTAGATACGCAGTATTTT. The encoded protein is CASSLGLAGVDTQYF. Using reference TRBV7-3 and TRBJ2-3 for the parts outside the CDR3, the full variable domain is GAGVSQTPSNKVTEKGKYVELRCDPISGHTALYWYRQSLGQGPEFLIYFQGTGAADDSGLPNDRFFAVRPEGSVSTLKIQRTERGDSAVYLCASSLGLAGVDTQYFGPGTRLTVL.